The T cell receptor (beta chain) described here comes from a study of vaccination and CD4 T cells after COVID-19. Turning to the study itself: Each control was exposed to a CEFX pool, an HIV-1 Nef pool, or no peptide at all.

With the Oncomine TCR Beta short-read assay, DNA from cultured CD4+ T cells was sequenced. TCRdb re-called the PCR reads through MiXCR, storing one row per CDR3 protein. This sample has around 18,000 distinct CDR3 sequences, with under 75% found just once. Treatment: approximately 11-day PBMC culture with coronavirus spike peptide pools or control peptides (ViraFEST assay). Patients returned positive PCR results between March and December 2020, earlier than US Alpha, Beta and Delta variants. Comment on this clonotype: Its antigen remains unknown.

There are 15 residues in the CDR3. Germline V gene sequence: CDR1 DFQATT, CDR2 SNEGSKA (reference sequence). Trimming cost V 0 bases and J 0 bases, with 10 bases left between them. The gene calls are TRBV20-1 and TRBJ2-3; the D is unclear. This receptor was taken from a human donor who had recovered from COVID-19. What was sequenced was CD4+ T cells from blood, cultured in vitro. The CDR3 region has the DNA TGCAGTGCTAGAGATCGGATGACTAGCACAGATACGCAGTATTTT. It translates to CSARDRMTSTDTQYF.